The rows below give T cell receptor beta chains drawn from one sample of a study of OX40 agonist ivuxolimab in advanced cancers. Libraries were prepared by immunoSEQ multiplex PCR; TCRdb keeps only in-frame clonotypes and omits some of them. The sample has tens of thousands of clones, about nine tenths seen once. The material was CD4+ or CD8+ T cells sorted from blood, obtained in a trial of the OX40 agonist ivuxolimab. The receptors originated from an adult with an advanced solid tumor such as melanoma, head and neck, liver or kidney cancer. Both conserved end residues are part of each CDR3. The D gene is left open where the match is weak. Size is stated for part of the rows, as once, few or many counts, or as a class when the clone is expanded.

TGTGCCAGCATTCGAGGGAGTTTCAGGGATCAGCCCCAGCATTTT	CASIRGSFRDQPQHF	-	TRBV28	-	15	TRBJ1-5
TGTGCCAGCAGTTTAGCTAGCGGGAGGGCCGGAGCAGATACGCAGTATTTT	CASSLASGRAGADTQYF	-	TRBV28	TRBD2	17	TRBJ2-3
TGCGCCAGCAGCGGGAACAGGGGGACCGGGGAGCTGTTTTTT	CASSGNRGTGELFF	-	TRBV5-1	TRBD1	14	TRBJ2-2
TGTGCCAGCAGTTATATTCAACAGGGGGCCGGTGGCTACACCTTC	CASSYIQQGAGGYTF	-	TRBV28	TRBD1	15	TRBJ1-2
TGTGCCAGCAGGCCCGGGCCATCAGCTGGAGATACGCAGTATTTT	CASRPGPSAGDTQYF	-	TRBV5-6	-	15	TRBJ2-3
TGTGCCAGCAGACGCCCTAGTGGGACCTATGGCTACACCTTC	CASRRPSGTYGYTF	-	TRBV7-2	-	14	TRBJ1-2
TGTGCCAGCAGCTTAGTTTCTTTGACCGAGCAGTACTTC	CASSLVSLTEQYF	-	TRBV11-3	-	13	TRBJ2-7
TGTGCCAGCTCACCACCGAATGGGAATGAGCAGTTCTTC	CASSPPNGNEQFF	once	TRBV18	-	13	TRBJ2-1
TGTGCCAGCAGTTTATCTTCGGGACTAGTGCACGAGCAGTACTTC	CASSLSSGLVHEQYF	-	TRBV28	TRBD2	15	TRBJ2-7
TGTGCCAGCAGTTACTCGCGGGGGATAACTCCCGAGCAGTACTTC	CASSYSRGITPEQYF	-	TRBV6-5	TRBD2	15	TRBJ2-7
TGTGCCAGCAGTGAAGCTCCGGTCGGCACTAATGAAAAACTGTTTTTT	CASSEAPVGTNEKLFF	-	TRBV2	-	16	TRBJ1-4
TGTGCCACTACAGGGTCAAGTTACGAGCAGTACTTC	CATTGSSYEQYF	-	TRBV10-3	-	12	TRBJ2-7
TGTGCCAGCAGCTCCGGGACAGCTCGCTCTGGGGCCAACGTCCTGACTTTC	CASSSGTARSGANVLTF	-	TRBV5-4	TRBD1	17	TRBJ2-6
TGTGCCAGCAGCCCCGGGCGGGGAACGGGGGCCAACGTCCTGACTTTC	CASSPGRGTGANVLTF	-	TRBV7-2	-	16	TRBJ2-6
TGTGCCAGCAGTTCTGTCATTACTAACTATGGCTACACCTTC	CASSSVITNYGYTF	-	TRBV28	-	14	TRBJ1-2
TGTGCCAGCTCACCAGGAGACCCACCTGAAGCTTTCTTT	CASSPGDPPEAFF	-	TRBV18	-	13	TRBJ1-1
TGTGCCCACGGACTAGCGGGAGGCCTGAACACCGGGGAGCTGTTTTTT	CAHGLAGGLNTGELFF	-	TRBV6-6	TRBD2	16	TRBJ2-2
TGTGCCAGCAGTGAAGGCCTATTTGACACCGGGGAGCTGTTTTTT	CASSEGLFDTGELFF	-	TRBV2	-	15	TRBJ2-2
TGTGCCAGTAGCCTACTGGGACTAGCGGGAGGCGGCAATGAGCAGTTCTTC	CASSLLGLAGGGNEQFF	once	TRBV19	TRBD2	17	TRBJ2-1
TGTGCCAGCAGCCCAGGACAGGGAAACTATGGCTACACCTTC	CASSPGQGNYGYTF	-	TRBV21-1	-	14	TRBJ1-2
TGTGCCAGTAGTATAGGGGCTAGAGGAGAGACCCAGTACTTC	CASSIGARGETQYF	-	TRBV19	-	14	TRBJ2-5
TGTGCCACCAGCACTCGGATTTCTGGGGCCAACGTCCTGACTTTC	CATSTRISGANVLTF	-	TRBV15	-	15	TRBJ2-6
TGTGCCAGCAGCTGGACTAGCGGACGGAGTACGCAGTATTTT	CASSWTSGRSTQYF	-	TRBV11-1	TRBD2	14	TRBJ2-3
TGCGCCAGCAGCCAAACGACGGCAGGGGCTGGCTACGAGCAGTACTTC	CASSQTTAGAGYEQYF	-	TRBV4-1	-	16	TRBJ2-7
TGTGCCAGCAGCTCCTACAGGGGGACTGAAGCTTTCTTT	CASSSYRGTEAFF	-	TRBV11-2	TRBD1	13	TRBJ1-1
TGTGCCTGGAGTTCTCAGGGAGGCAATTCACCCCTCCACTTT	CAWSSQGGNSPLHF	-	TRBV30	-	14	TRBJ1-6
TGTGCCAGCAGTTTATATGGGCATCATATCAATGAGCAGTTCTTC	CASSLYGHHINEQFF	few	TRBV27	-	15	TRBJ2-1
TGTGCCAGCAGGACACCGGGACTAAAACTCAATGAGCAGTTCTTC	CASRTPGLKLNEQFF	-	TRBV6-1	TRBD2	15	TRBJ2-1
TGTGCCAGCAGTCCGGCGGGGACAGGAGCCTACGAGCAGTACTTC	CASSPAGTGAYEQYF	-	TRBV28	TRBD1	15	TRBJ2-7
TGTGCCAGCAGCCCGCGGCTGGGAGAGACCCAGTACTTC	CASSPRLGETQYF	-	TRBV14	-	13	TRBJ2-5
TGCGCCAGCAGCTTGGAAGGGAGCTCGAGAGAGCGGGGAGAGACCCAGTACTTC	CASSLEGSSRERGETQYF	-	TRBV5-1	TRBD2	18	TRBJ2-5
TGCAGCGTTGGGGCCCCAGGGGGTATCCCCGGGACCCCATCTGCCCAGTTCTTC	CSVGAPGGIPGTPSAQFF	-	TRBV29-1	TRBD1	18	TRBJ2-1
TGCGCCAGCAGCTTGTCCCGGGACAGCTATGGCTACACCTTC	CASSLSRDSYGYTF	-	TRBV5-1	TRBD1	14	TRBJ1-2
TGCGCCAGCAGCTCCGGTCCCGAGAGGGCGGAGACCCAGTACTTC	CASSSGPERAETQYF	-	TRBV5-1	-	15	TRBJ2-5
TGTGCCAGCAGTGCCTCGGACAGGGTGAACTATGGCTACACCTTC	CASSASDRVNYGYTF	-	TRBV25-1	TRBD1	15	TRBJ1-2
TGTGCCAGCAGCGGACGGACAGGGTGGGGGACTGAAGCTTTCTTT	CASSGRTGWGTEAFF	-	TRBV7-2	TRBD1	15	TRBJ1-1
TGTGCCAGCAGCTTGGTCCAGTCTACCGGGGAGCTGTTTTTT	CASSLVQSTGELFF	-	TRBV5-5	-	14	TRBJ2-2
TGTGCCAGCAGCGTAGACACGGGAGTTAACACCGGGGAGCTGTTTTTT	CASSVDTGVNTGELFF	-	TRBV9	-	16	TRBJ2-2
TGCGCCAGCAGCCAAGGACTAGCGGGGCGGGATGAGCAGTTCTTC	CASSQGLAGRDEQFF	-	TRBV4-1	TRBD2	15	TRBJ2-1
TGTGCCACCAGCCCTTGGACTAGCGGCCAAGAGACCCAGTACTTC	CATSPWTSGQETQYF	few	TRBV15	TRBD2	15	TRBJ2-5
TGTGCCAGCAGCTACGGTCCTGAAAAACTGTTTTTT	CASSYGPEKLFF	-	TRBV7-9	-	12	TRBJ1-4
TGTGCCAGTAATGGGGGGCTAGAGCAGCCCCAGCATTTT	CASNGGLEQPQHF	-	TRBV19	-	13	TRBJ1-5
TGTGCCAGCAGCACCCAGGGGGCGCAGAACAATGAGCAGTTCTTC	CASSTQGAQNNEQFF	few	TRBV5-4	TRBD1	15	TRBJ2-1
TGTGCCAGCAGTACTAGCGGGAGGGTTCAAACAGATACGCAGTATTTT	CASSTSGRVQTDTQYF	-	TRBV2	TRBD2	16	TRBJ2-3
TGTGCCAGCACCTACAGACTAGCGGGAGGTTTTGAGCAGTTCTTC	CASTYRLAGGFEQFF	once	TRBV27	TRBD2	15	TRBJ2-1